This T cell receptor (beta chain) appears in the sequencing data of a study of shared clonotypes between healthy human individuals. Study findings and constraints: Depth was large, yet rarefaction showed that sorted-subset sequencing was incomplete. Memory subsets generally showed smaller estimated richness than naive subsets did.

The CDR3 length is 14 residues. Germline V CDR1 and CDR2: MNHNS, SASEGT. Trimming removed 2 bases from V and 4 bases from J, with 11 bases in between. In the case of this clone: What it binds is unknown.

Clones were read by immunoSEQ multiplex PCR, and TCRdb kept only the in-frame ones, dropping some. Counted here are hundreds of thousands of clones, around two thirds occurring once; the ten biggest clones make up 1.5% to 2%. This sequence was found in a woman aged 25-40 years in good health. Sequencing was done on a sample of memory CD4+ T cells sorted from blood. As for subset: CD45RA-negative fraction. The rearrangement links TRBV6-1 to TRBJ1-2; D gene uncertain. The DNA of the CDR3 is TGTGCCAGCAGTGAATGGGCAAACCTCTATGGCTACACCTTC. The encoded protein is CASSEWANLYGYTF.